A single sample is the source of the 9 T cell receptor beta chains below, sequenced in a study of TIL therapy for anti-PD-1-resistant metastatic lung cancer. Time point denoted: pre-treatment sample, taken before nivolumab and TIL therapy. The immunoSEQ assay was v3. Sequencing used immunoSEQ multiplex PCR; TCRdb keeps in-frame clones, though not all of them. The top ten clones hold 6% to 7% of a sample with more than 55,000 clones, under 75% of them seen once. The input for sequencing was blood, taken at baseline. Receptor source: a person between 30 and 79 years old with non-small cell lung cancer.

The gene calls are TRBV5-1 and TRBJ2-2; weak D call: TRBD1 (6 bases). CDR1 SGHRS and CDR2 YFSETQ come from the germline V gene. V gave up 4 bases and J gave up 5 bases, with 9 bases separating them. This CDR3 spans 13 amino acids. The DNA of the CDR3 is TGCGCCAGCAGCGTCCAGGGGACCGGGGAGCTGTTTTTT. This encodes CASSVQGTGELFF.

This chain links TRBV2 with TRBJ2-7, with D possibly being TRBD1 or TRBD2 (5 bases each). Germline V lookup: CDR1 SNHLY, CDR2 FYNNEI. CDR3 length equals 16 residues. Trimming removed 0 bases at V and 4 bases at J, with 16 bases between. The CDR3 coding sequence is TGTGCCAGCAGTGAAGCGTCCGGGACCGTACCATACGAGCAGTACTTC. This encodes CASSEASGTVPYEQYF.

This chain uses TRBV7-9 with TRBJ1-2; D gene uncertain. CDR1 is SEHNR and CDR2 is FQNEAQ in the germline V gene (reference sequence). This CDR3 has 13 amino acids. V gave up 7 bases and J gave up 8 bases, with 17 bases separating them. CDR3 loop: CASTLHLVGGYTF. CDR3 nucleotides: TGTGCCAGCACACTACACTTGGTTGGCGGCTACACCTTC.

The chain has TRBV28 and TRBJ2-1; 10 positions agree with TRBD2. The germline gives CDR1 MDHEN, CDR2 SYDVKM. Germline trimming cut 3 bases from V and 8 bases from J; bases unmatched to any gene: 7. This CDR3 has 15 residues. For the CDR3, the DNA is TGTGCCAGCAGTTTGGCTAGCGGGAGAATAGATGAGCAGTTCTTC. Protein sequence: CASSLASGRIDEQFF.

The genes are TRBV11-2 and TRBJ2-2; perhaps D is TRBD1 or TRBD2 (5 bases each). Germline V gene data show CDR1 as SGHAT and CDR2 as FQNNGV. CDR3 size: 13 residues. V lost 2 bases to trimming and J lost 6 bases, with 7 bases between them. CDR3 coding DNA: TGTGCCAGCAGCTTATGGGGACCCGGGGAGCTGTTTTTT. This gives the protein CASSLWGPGELFF.

V is TRBV15 and J is TRBJ2-3; D might be TRBD2 (5 bases). Germline CDR1 and CDR2: LNHNV and YYDKDF (reference sequence). This CDR3 comprises 16 residues. V was cut by 0 bases and J by 0 bases, with 10 bases left in between. CDR3 sequence (DNA): TGTGCCACCAGCAGAGATCGTGGGAGTAGCACAGATACGCAGTATTTT. This sequence encodes CATSRDRGSSTDTQYF.

The chain joins TRBV29-1 to TRBJ2-7; 9 bases align to TRBD1. Germline loops: CDR1 SQVTM, CDR2 ANQGSEA. The CDR3 length is 13 residues. With V trimmed by 6 bases and J by 3 bases, 6 bases remained unmatched. The chain's CDR3 is CSVWTGEDYEQYF. Here the CDR3 DNA reads TGCAGCGTATGGACAGGGGAGGACTACGAGCAGTACTTC.

The chain employs TRBV7-2 and TRBJ2-5; 7 bases fit TRBD1. CDR1 is SGHTA and CDR2 is FQGNSA in the germline V gene. This CDR3 comprises 14 residues. V dropped 1 base and J dropped 1; count of bases not matched to a gene: 0. The CDR3 sequence is CASSLGTGQETQYF. The CDR3 DNA reads as TGTGCCAGCAGCTTAGGGACAGGCCAAGAGACCCAGTACTTC.

A single count supports this clone. This chain links TRBV5-1 with TRBJ2-3; D may be TRBD2 (5 bases). The germline CDR1 and CDR2 sequences are SGHRS and YFSETQ. The CDR3 length is 15 residues. Between the trimmed V and J ends, which lost 2 bases and 0 bases, there was a span of 10 bases. CDR3 sequence reads: CASSFQDSSTDTQYF. In nucleotides, the CDR3 is TGCGCCAGCAGCTTCCAGGACTCTAGCACAGATACGCAGTATTTT.